The 20 T cell receptor beta chains presented below share a single source sample, sequenced in a study of blood T cell repertoires in COVID-19. Only in-frame clones appear in the TCRdb table, and some are missing; sequencing was by immunoSEQ multiplex PCR. Counted here are around 400,000 clones, around 87% occurring once; the ten biggest clones make up about 10%. The sample was peripheral blood. The receptors shown here come from a woman aged 30 to 39 with COVID-19, enrolled during active disease.

The V call is TRBV27, the J call TRBJ2-3, with D perhaps matching TRBD2 (5 bases). Trimming took off 6 bases at V and 4 bases at J, with 17 bases between the two ends. Germline V lookup: CDR1 MNHEY, CDR2 SMNVEV (reference sequence). CDR3 size: 15 residues. The CDR3 nucleotides read TGTGCCAGCAGCGACGGTCTTTCGGGGTCAGATACGCAGTATTTT. This codes for CASSDGLSGSDTQYF.

V and J are TRBV6-5 and TRBJ1-5; 7 bases fit TRBD1. Germline-derived CDR1 and CDR2 are MNHEY and SVGAGI. V dropped 4 bases and J dropped 0; count of bases not matched to a gene: 3. The length of the CDR3 is 15 residues. CDR3 amino acids: CASSFTGDSNQPQHF. CDR3 nucleotide sequence: TGTGCCAGCAGTTTTACAGGGGATAGCAATCAGCCCCAGCATTTT.

This clone was counted a single time. The rearrangement uses TRBV11-2 and TRBJ2-2, with 7 nucleotides matching TRBD2. This CDR3 region has 15 residues. J lost 3 bases, V lost 1 base, and 2 bases had no gene match. Germline-derived CDR1 and CDR2 are SGHAT and FQNNGV. The CDR3 reads CASSLGGSDTGELFF. CDR3 nucleotides: TGTGCCAGCAGCTTAGGCGGGAGCGACACCGGGGAGCTGTTTTTT.

The gene calls are TRBV30 and TRBJ1-1; D perhaps matches TRBD1 (5 bases). Germline assignment: CDR1 GTSNPN and CDR2 SVGIG (reference sequence). This CDR3 has 13 amino acids. The V gene lost 3 bases and the J gene lost 1 base, with 9 bases spanning the gap. The CDR3 coding sequence is TGTGCCTGGAGCGGGGGTAGGAACACTGAAGCTTTCTTT. It specifies CAWSGGRNTEAFF. Filled out from reference TRBV30 and TRBJ1-1, the complete variable domain reads SQTIHQWPATLVQPVGSPLSLECTVEGTSNPNLYWYRQAAGRGLQLLFYSVGIGQISSEVPQNLSASRPQDRQFILSSKKLLLSDSGFYLCAWSGGRNTEAFFGQGTRLTVV.

The CDR3 DNA sequence: TGTGCCAGCAGTCTAGGGACTAGCGGGAACCATGAGCAGTTCTTC. Translating it yields CASSLGTSGNHEQFF. The chain has TRBV4-2 and TRBJ2-1, with TRBD2 identical over 13 bases. Trimming cost V 6 bases and J 8 bases; bases outside gene matches: 7. The CDR3 has 15 amino acids. Germline V gene lookup returns CDR1 LGHNA and CDR2 YNFKEQ.

J is TRBJ2-3 and V is TRBV7-8; TRBD1 matches at 8 bases. CDR3 length: 17 amino acids. J gave up 0 bases and V 4 bases, and 9 bases lay outside the gene matches. Germline CDR1 and CDR2: SGHVS and FQNEAQ. CDR3 loop: CASSYPGTGPSTDTQYF. The CDR3 DNA reads as TGTGCCAGCAGCTACCCCGGGACAGGCCCCAGCACAGATACGCAGTATTTT.

V usage is TRBV5-1 and J usage is TRBJ1-1, with D perhaps matching TRBD1 (5 bases). This CDR3 is 15 amino acids long. Trimming took 4 bases from V and 3 from J, leaving 16 bases between them. Per the germline V gene, CDR1 is SGHRS and CDR2 is YFSETQ. The CDR3 DNA sequence: TGCGCCAGCAGCCTCCACATGAGCAGGGACACTGAAGCTTTCTTT. It is translated as CASSLHMSRDTEAFF.

The chain uses TRBV19 and TRBJ2-2, with 8 bases that match TRBD2. Per germline, CDR1 LNHDA and CDR2 SQIVND (reference sequence). This CDR3 has 16 residues. Trimming at V came to 5 bases and at J to 4 bases, leaving 9 bases not matched to a gene. The CDR3 nucleotides are TGTGCCAGTAGTGGAACCGGGACTAGGTCCACCGGGGAGCTGTTTTTT. Its translation: CASSGTGTRSTGELFF.

The chain carries TRBV5-1 and TRBJ2-3; TRBD1 matches at 10 bases. From germline, CDR1 is SGHRS and CDR2 YFSETQ. The CDR3 contains 16 residues. V shed 0 bases, J shed 4 bases, and the junction held 5 bases outside the gene matches. The CDR3 reads CASSLEKTGGADTQYF. DNA of the CDR3: TGCGCCAGCAGCTTGGAAAAGACAGGGGGCGCAGATACGCAGTATTTT. Full variable domain (remainder filled in from reference TRBV5-1 and TRBJ2-3): KAGVTQTPRYLIKTRGQQVTLSCSPISGHRSVSWYQQTPGQGLQFLFEYFSETQRNKGNFPGRFSGRQFSNSRSEMNVSTLELGDSALYLCASSLEKTGGADTQYFGPGTRLTVL.

This chain uses TRBV6-2 or TRBV6-3 with TRBJ2-7; 9 nucleotides match TRBD2. V lost 2 bases, J lost 4 bases, and 9 bases stayed unmatched. The CDR3 loop spans 16 amino acids. Germline V gene lookup returns CDR1 MNHEY and CDR2 SVGEGT. CDR3 sequence reads: CASSYGAGGPLYEQYF. The CDR3 DNA reads as TGTGCCAGCAGTTACGGGGCGGGAGGGCCTCTTTACGAGCAGTACTTC.

CDR3 protein: CASSRTGENSPLHF. In DNA form, the CDR3 reads TGCGCCAGCAGCCGGACAGGGGAAAATTCACCCCTCCACTTT. This chain links TRBV4-3 with TRBJ1-6; the match to TRBD1 covers 9 bases. The CDR3 runs 14 residues. V lost 4 bases and J lost 7; bases outside the gene matches: 2. Looked up from germline, CDR1 is LGHNA and CDR2 is YSLEER.

V usage is TRBV10-3 and J usage is TRBJ1-1, with D perhaps TRBD1 (5 bases). The CDR3 contains 14 residues. Deletions cut 7 bases from V and 1 base from J, with 13 bases between. Looked up from germline, CDR1 is ENHRY and CDR2 is SYGVKD. The CDR3 loop is CAITERGPNTEAFF. Written as DNA, the CDR3 is TGTGCCATCACCGAAAGGGGCCCGAACACTGAAGCTTTCTTT.

The V gene is TRBV29-1, the J gene TRBJ2-3, with a weak D call TRBD2 (5 bases). Germline assignment: CDR1 SQVTM and CDR2 ANQGSEA. This CDR3 has 15 amino acids. V was shortened by 5 bases and J by 5 bases, with 20 bases between the two germline ends. The DNA of the CDR3 is TGCAGCGTTAGTCAACCAGGCGGGTCAGGAGATACGCAGTATTTT. This gives the protein CSVSQPGGSGDTQYF.

This chain links TRBV19 with TRBJ2-4; 7 nucleotides agree with TRBD1. In germline, CDR1 is LNHDA, CDR2 SQIVND (reference sequence). J lost 1 base, V lost 5 bases, and 8 bases had no gene match. The CDR3 totals 16 residues. This CDR3 is CASSFTGVAAKNIQYF. CDR3 sequence (DNA): TGTGCCAGTAGTTTCACAGGGGTGGCCGCCAAAAACATTCAGTACTTC.

The chain couples TRBV10-3 to TRBJ2-2; tentative D call: TRBD1 (5 bases). The length of the CDR3 is 16 residues. V lost 0 bases to trimming and J lost 2 bases, with 10 bases between them. Germline loops: CDR1 ENHRY, CDR2 SYGVKD. In DNA, the CDR3 is TGTGCCATCAGTGAGTCGGGCAGGGTTAACACCGGGGAGCTGTTTTTT. It is translated as CAISESGRVNTGELFF.

The chain employs TRBV29-1 and TRBJ2-7, with TRBD2 matching 15 bases. Germline-derived CDR1 and CDR2 are SQVTM and ANQGSEA. The ends lost 7 bases at V and 1 base at J; junction bases unmatched: 5. The CDR3 loop spans 15 amino acids. The CDR3: CSAGLAGGHSYEQYF. The CDR3 DNA follows: TGCAGCGCCGGACTAGCGGGAGGGCATTCCTACGAGCAGTACTTC.

This clone was recorded once. CDR3 nucleotide sequence: TGCGCCAGCAGCTTTAGCAGCAAGAACACCGGGGAGCTGTTTTTT. Its translation is CASSFSSKNTGELFF. The V call is TRBV5-1, the J call TRBJ2-2; D remains unclear. CDR1 and CDR2 (germline): SGHRS, YFSETQ. V lost 2 bases and J 1 base, leaving 9 bases between the germline ends. The CDR3 spans 15 residues.

The rearrangement links TRBV7-2 to TRBJ2-1, with TRBD2 identical over 14 bases. The CDR3 is made up of 18 amino acids. Germline V gene sequence: CDR1 SGHTA, CDR2 FQGNSA. J gave up 0 bases and V 5 bases, and 6 bases lay outside the gene matches. CDR3 amino acids: CASSLGLAGVVSYNEQFF. For the CDR3, the DNA is TGTGCCAGCAGCCTGGGACTAGCGGGAGTGGTCTCCTACAATGAGCAGTTCTTC.

This clone was counted between two and nine times. This chain links TRBV5-1 with TRBJ2-2; 13 nucleotides agree with TRBD2. Trimming at V came to 4 bases and at J to 4 bases, leaving 4 bases not matched to a gene. Germline loops: CDR1 SGHRS, CDR2 YFSETQ. CDR3 length equals 16 residues. The CDR3 DNA sequence: TGCGCCAGCAGCACTAGCGGGAGGGCCAGCACCGGGGAGCTGTTTTTT. This encodes CASSTSGRASTGELFF. Full variable domain (outside the CDR3, taken from reference TRBV5-1 and TRBJ2-2): KAGVTQTPRYLIKTRGQQVTLSCSPISGHRSVSWYQQTPGQGLQFLFEYFSETQRNKGNFPGRFSGRQFSNSRSEMNVSTLELGDSALYLCASSTSGRASTGELFFGEGSRLTVL.

The chain has TRBV20-1 and TRBJ2-7; D may be TRBD1 (5 bases). Per the germline V gene, CDR1 is DFQATT and CDR2 is SNEGSKA (reference sequence). Trimming removed 5 bases from V and 4 bases from J, with 9 bases in between. The CDR3 runs to 11 residues. CDR3 DNA sequence: TGCAGTGCTGGTCAGGGTTACGAGCAGTACTTC. Residues: CSAGQGYEQYF.